What follows are 31 T cell receptor beta chains derived from one specimen sequenced in a study of Graves' ophthalmopathy and Graves' hyperthyroidism. TCR beta CDR3 regions were amplified from RNA transcripts. RT-PCR was first run with HTBI primers, then multiplex PCR in a second round. A single record per CDR3 protein comes from TCRdb applying MiXCR to the multiplex PCR reads. Of 450,000 to 600,000 distinct CDR3 sequences listed, 35% to 40% are singletons. Sample: peripheral blood or thyroid tissue (not recorded which). These receptors were obtained from an adult man with Graves' hyperthyroidism.

This chain links TRBV3-1 with TRBJ1-4; TRBD1 aligns across 8 bases. There are 14 residues in the CDR3. The germline V gene encodes CDR1 LGHDT and CDR2 YNNKEL (reference sequence). After removal of 4 bases from V and 10 bases from J, the junction contained 8 bases not matched to a gene. The CDR3 bases are TGTGCCAGCAGCCCACGGACAGGGTCCGGAAAACTGTTTTTT. Translating gives CASSPRTGSGKLFF.

The V gene is TRBV25-1, the J gene TRBJ2-7, with 8 bases fitting TRBD1. The J call is doubtful: the DNA matches TRBJ2-1 better. CDR1 and CDR2 (germline): MGHDK, SYGVNS. The CDR3 totals 16 residues. The CDR3 nucleotides are TGTGCCAGCAGTGAGCGTCAGGGGGCCCTCTACAATGAGCAGTTCTTC. Protein sequence: CASSERQGALYNEQFF.

This clonotype was seen only a few times. J is TRBJ1-5 and V is TRBV7-9; possible D gene TRBD1, 5 bases. Per the germline V gene, CDR1 is SEHNR and CDR2 is FQNEAQ (reference sequence). The CDR3 has 15 residues. Between the trimmed V and J ends, which lost 3 bases and 6 bases, there was a span of 15 bases. For the CDR3, the DNA is TGTGCCAGCAGCTTGGGGTCGGGGGAATTTCAGCCCCAGCATTTT. Translated: CASSLGSGEFQPQHF.

This clonotype was counted ten times or more. The chain joins TRBV10-3 to TRBJ1-5, with D possibly TRBD1 on 5 matching bases. Germline assignment: CDR1 ENHRY and CDR2 SYGVKD. The CDR3 totals 13 residues. With 7 bases removed from V and 9 bases from J, the gap between germline ends came to 16 bases. CDR3 in DNA: TGTGCCATCACTGACAGTACCGATGGGCCCCAGCATTTT. Translating gives CAITDSTDGPQHF.

A note on this clonotype: A much bigger clone sits one base away, suggesting this may be a read error. The conserved phenylalanine or tryptophan is not found at the CDR3 terminus, so this likely reflects a read error. The chain carries TRBV2 and TRBJ2-5; tentative D call: TRBD2 (7 bases). The CDR3 has 17 amino acids. Per the germline V gene, CDR1 is SNHLY and CDR2 is FYNNEI. The ends were cut back, 3 bases at V and 0 bases at J, with 17 bases in the middle. CDR3: CASSDGGHSKYQETQYL. The CDR3, as DNA: TGTGCCAGCAGTGACGGGGGGCACTCGAAGTACCAAGAGACCCAGTACCTC.

In its sample, this clonotype was seen many times. The chain recombines TRBV9 with TRBJ2-5; D remains ambiguous. This CDR3 has 11 residues. V lost 9 bases, J lost 1 base, and 7 bases lay in between. CDR1 and CDR2 from the germline V gene are SGDLS and YYNGEE. The CDR3 nucleotides read TGTGCCATCCCACTCCAAGAGACCCAGTACTTC. Its translation: CAIPLQETQYF.

This clonotype came up many times. The V and J genes are TRBV20-1 and TRBJ1-2; D uncertain. Per germline, CDR1 DFQATT and CDR2 SNEGSKA (reference sequence). The CDR3 loop spans 13 amino acids. V gave up 3 bases and J gave up 4 bases, with 12 bases separating them. The CDR3 here is CSASDGGSYGYTF. In nucleotides, the CDR3 is TGCAGTGCTAGTGATGGCGGCTCCTATGGCTACACCTTC.

The rearrangement uses TRBV7-9 and TRBJ2-2, with 8 bases fitting TRBD1. The V gene's germline CDR1 is SEHNR and CDR2 FQNEAQ (reference sequence). The CDR3 spans 16 residues. Trimming removed 5 bases from V and 4 bases from J; junction bases left unmatched: 9. CDR3 protein: CASSIGQGVRTGELFF. DNA of the CDR3: TGTGCCAGCAGCATCGGACAGGGTGTTCGCACCGGGGAGCTGTTTTTT.

This clonotype occurred many times. V gene TRBV9 combines with J gene TRBJ1-1; no clear D gene. Trimming cost V 3 bases and J 3 bases, with 15 bases left between them. Germline CDR1 is SGDLS and CDR2 is YYNGEE. CDR3 length: 15 amino acids. CDR3 residues: CASSEGEGPYTEAFF. The CDR3 nucleotides are TGTGCCAGCAGCGAGGGCGAAGGTCCCTACACTGAAGCTTTCTTT.

The table lists this clonotype with many counts. The chain uses TRBV6-5 and TRBJ1-4; maybe TRBD1 (6 bases). Trimming shortened V by 6 bases and J by 7 bases, and 21 bases separated the two germline ends. This CDR3 contains 16 residues. Germline V gene data show CDR1 as MNHEY and CDR2 as SVGAGI. CDR3 bases: TGTGCCAGCAGCCCGGACAGCGGACAACTAACTGAAAAACTGTTTTTT. Protein: CASSPDSGQLTEKLFF.

This clonotype was seen only a few times. The J gene is TRBJ1-5, the V gene TRBV7-3, with 8 positions matching TRBD1. In germline, CDR1 is SGHTA, CDR2 FQGTGA. The CDR3 has 16 amino acids. Germline trimming cut 6 bases from V and 2 bases from J; bases unmatched to any gene: 9. As DNA, the CDR3 is TGTGCCAGCAGTCCCTGGACAGGGAGCGGCAATCAGCCCCAGCATTTT. Protein product: CASSPWTGSGNQPQHF. The variable domain in full, completed from reference TRBV7-3 and TRBJ1-5, reads GAGVSQTPSNKVTEKGKYVELRCDPISGHTALYWYRQSLGQGPEFLIYFQGTGAADDSGLPNDRFFAVRPEGSVSTLKIQRTERGDSAVYLCASSPWTGSGNQPQHFGDGTRLSIL.

There are many counts of this clonotype. The chain recombines TRBV6-2 or TRBV6-3 with TRBJ1-2; D gene uncertain. V was pared by 2 bases and J by 0 bases, with 10 bases between. The CDR3 consists of 15 residues. Germline V gives CDR1 MNHEY, CDR2 SVGEGT. The CDR3 region has the DNA TGTGCCAGCAGTTACCCAGGAAAATCTAACTATGGCTACACCTTC. Protein product: CASSYPGKSNYGYTF.

The CDR3 loop reads CATSDVRDGYGYTF. The CDR3 nucleotides read TGTGCCACCAGTGATGTGAGGGACGGCTATGGCTACACCTTC. The V and J genes are TRBV24-1 and TRBJ1-2, with a tentative D call TRBD1 (5 bases). V lost 3 bases and J lost 4, with 11 bases in between. The V gene's germline CDR1 is KGHDR and CDR2 SFDVKD. There are 14 residues in the CDR3.

This clonotype was seen ten or more times. The CDR3 coding sequence is TGTGCCAGCAGTGCTCAAAGGGCCTATAATTCACCCCTCCACTTT. Translating gives CASSAQRAYNSPLHF. The rearrangement links TRBV2 to TRBJ1-6; D ambiguous. V was clipped by 4 bases and J by 2 bases, with 9 bases between them. This CDR3 has 15 residues. CDR1 SNHLY and CDR2 FYNNEI come from the germline V gene.

This clonotype was detected many times. The junction does not match germline at one end; this may be a read error. The chain links TRBV12-3 or TRBV12-4 to TRBJ2-7, with a weak D call TRBD1 (5 bases). The CDR3 is made up of 13 amino acids. In DNA form, the CDR3 reads TGTGCCAGCAGAAGGCAGGGTTCCTCCGAGCAGTACTTC. Residues: CASRRQGSSEQYF.

This clonotype was seen only a few times. The chain couples TRBV24-1 to TRBJ2-3; 14 bases are shared with TRBD2. V was pared by 3 bases and J by 3 bases, with 4 bases of the junction left unmatched. The CDR3 extends over 17 amino acids. Germline assignment: CDR1 KGHDR and CDR2 SFDVKD. Here the CDR3 reads CATSDPGLAGDTDTQYF. CDR3 coding DNA: TGTGCCACCAGTGATCCGGGACTAGCGGGGGATACAGATACGCAGTATTTT.

At least ten counts were recorded for this clonotype. The chain uses TRBV29-1 and TRBJ1-4, with 7 bases aligning to TRBD1. This CDR3 spans 13 amino acids. Losses at the gene ends were 5 bases for V and 8 bases for J; bases not matched to a gene: 8. CDR1 is SQVTM, CDR2 ANQGSEA, per germline. In DNA, the CDR3 is TGCAGCGTTTGTAAGGGGGCCGGCGAAAAACTGTTTTTT. As protein: CSVCKGAGEKLFF.

This clonotype has just a few counts. The rearrangement uses TRBV7-8 and TRBJ1-3; D remains unclear. Trimming took off 6 bases at V and 0 bases at J, with 15 bases between the two ends. Germline V gives CDR1 SGHVS, CDR2 FQNEAQ. CDR3 length equals 16 residues. DNA of the CDR3: TGTGCCAGCAGTTACTCAGCGGCGAACTCTGGAAACACCATATATTTT. As protein: CASSYSAANSGNTIYF.

The rearrangement uses TRBV19 and TRBJ2-3; D gene ambiguous. Per the germline V gene, CDR1 is LNHDA and CDR2 is SQIVND (reference sequence). This CDR3 spans 13 amino acids. Between the trimmed V and J ends, which lost 2 bases and 2 bases, there was a span of 5 bases. In DNA form, the CDR3 reads TGTGCCAGTAGTATATCTATCACAGATACGCAGTATTTT. Translating gives CASSISITDTQYF.

This clonotype was counted a few times. V is TRBV28 and J is TRBJ2-7; 9 bases fit TRBD2. The V gene's germline CDR1 is MDHEN and CDR2 SYDVKM. Germline trimming cut 8 bases from V and 0 bases from J; bases unmatched to any gene: 5. CDR3 length: 14 residues. DNA of the CDR3: TGTGCCAGCTGTCTAGCGGGATCCTCCTACGAGCAGTACTTC. Translation: CASCLAGSSYEQYF.

V usage is TRBV30 and J usage is TRBJ1-1; D gene unclear. V was trimmed by 3 bases and J by 6 bases, leaving 5 bases between them. CDR3 length: 10 amino acids. The germline V gene encodes CDR1 GTSNPN and CDR2 SVGIG (reference sequence). DNA for the CDR3: TGTGCCTGGAGCCGTTCTGAAGCTTTCTTT. Translation gives CAWSRSEAFF.

This clonotype was seen at least ten times. The chain combines TRBV7-8 with TRBJ2-5; D unresolved. The CDR3 runs 12 residues. Germline loops: CDR1 SGHVS, CDR2 FQNEAQ. Between the trimmed V and J ends, which lost 6 bases and 3 bases, there was a span of 8 bases. DNA of the CDR3: TGTGCCAGCAGTCCCCAGGAAGAGACCCAGTACTTC. Translating it yields CASSPQEETQYF.

This clonotype was seen more than once but under ten times. This sequence joins TRBV2 and TRBJ2-7, with a weak D call TRBD2 (5 bases). The ends were cut back, 5 bases at V and 3 bases at J, with 14 bases in the middle. CDR3 length: 14 amino acids. CDR1 SNHLY and CDR2 FYNNEI come from the germline V gene. The CDR3 coding sequence is TGTGCCAGCAGTCCTCCGAACGGGATCTACGAGCAGTACTTC. Amino acid sequence: CASSPPNGIYEQYF.

The chain couples TRBV2 to TRBJ1-2; 7 nucleotides agree with TRBD2. The J call is uncertain, as TRBJ2-1 better fits the DNA end. CDR1 and CDR2 from the germline V gene are SNHLY and FYNNEI. The CDR3 has 16 residues. CDR3 in amino acids: CASSSNFPSGDNEQFF. CDR3 nucleotides: TGTGCCAGCAGTAGCAATTTCCCTAGCGGCGACAATGAGCAGTTCTTC.

The chain employs TRBV7-3 and TRBJ2-3, with D possibly TRBD1 on 6 matching bases. The germline gives CDR1 SGHTA, CDR2 FQGTGA. The V and J ends lost 1 base and 4 bases respectively, with 9 bases between them. CDR3 length equals 14 residues. This CDR3 is CASSLMGAADTQYF. The CDR3 region has the DNA TGTGCCAGCAGCTTAATGGGGGCGGCAGATACGCAGTATTTT.

This clonotype has more than one count but fewer than ten. The V gene is TRBV28, the J gene TRBJ2-2; 7 positions match TRBD1. Germline V lookup: CDR1 MDHEN, CDR2 SYDVKM. CDR3 length: 12 amino acids. V lost 9 bases, J lost 7 bases, and 5 bases stayed unmatched. The CDR3 protein is CASNRGIGELFF. In DNA, the CDR3 is TGTGCCAGTAACAGGGGAATCGGGGAGCTGTTTTTT. Drawing the rest from reference TRBV28 and TRBJ2-2, the complete variable domain is DVKVTQSSRYLVKRTGEKVFLECVQDMDHENMFWYRQDPGLGLRLIYFSYDVKMKEKGDIPEGYSVSREKKERFSLILESASTNQTSMYLCASNRGIGELFFGEGSRLTVL.

The chain employs TRBV6-6 and TRBJ2-7; D is unclear. Per the germline V gene, CDR1 is MNHNY and CDR2 is SVGAGI (reference sequence). Between the trimmed V and J ends, which lost 0 bases and 3 bases, there was a span of 9 bases. The CDR3 runs 14 residues. CDR3 bases: TGTGCCAGCAGTTACTCCGGGCTAAGCTACGAGCAGTACTTC. Translation: CASSYSGLSYEQYF.

The V and J genes are TRBV2 and TRBJ1-2, with D perhaps TRBD1 (6 bases). V was pared by 4 bases and J by 5 bases, with 14 bases between. The CDR3 runs 14 residues. Germline lookup yields CDR1 SNHLY and CDR2 FYNNEI. The CDR3 sequence: CASSVQGFRYGYTF. As DNA, the CDR3 is TGTGCCAGCAGTGTCCAGGGGTTTCGATATGGCTACACCTTC.

The V gene is TRBV20-1, the J gene TRBJ1-4; TRBD1 might be the D (5 bases). From germline, CDR1 is DFQATT and CDR2 SNEGSKA (reference sequence). The CDR3 covers 13 residues. The ends were cut back, 3 bases at V and 4 bases at J, with 9 bases in the middle. The CDR3: CSARTVDNEKLFF. The CDR3 nucleotides read TGCAGTGCTAGGACAGTGGATAATGAAAAACTGTTTTTT.

The table lists this clonotype with a few counts. This rearrangement joins TRBV2 to TRBJ2-3; a weak D match, TRBD2 (5 bases). CDR3 length: 14 residues. V gave up 2 bases and J gave up 4 bases, with 10 bases separating them. Germline-derived CDR1 and CDR2 are SNHLY and FYNNEI. CDR3 residues: CASSEWAGADTQYF. In DNA form, the CDR3 reads TGTGCCAGCAGTGAATGGGCCGGGGCAGATACGCAGTATTTT.

The count of this clonotype is one. It is likely a read error, because the conserved phenylalanine at the end of the CDR3 is missing. No DNA is shown, since the ends of the CDR3 on it are uncertain; the CDR3 is the one TCRdb lists. This sequence joins TRBV7-6 and TRBJ2-5; the table's D call TRBD1 went unverified against the DNA. CDR1 and CDR2 (germline): SGHVS, FNYEAQ. The CDR3 is 18 residues long, ends included. The CDR3 protein is CASSLKSGRQSYGYTFGS.